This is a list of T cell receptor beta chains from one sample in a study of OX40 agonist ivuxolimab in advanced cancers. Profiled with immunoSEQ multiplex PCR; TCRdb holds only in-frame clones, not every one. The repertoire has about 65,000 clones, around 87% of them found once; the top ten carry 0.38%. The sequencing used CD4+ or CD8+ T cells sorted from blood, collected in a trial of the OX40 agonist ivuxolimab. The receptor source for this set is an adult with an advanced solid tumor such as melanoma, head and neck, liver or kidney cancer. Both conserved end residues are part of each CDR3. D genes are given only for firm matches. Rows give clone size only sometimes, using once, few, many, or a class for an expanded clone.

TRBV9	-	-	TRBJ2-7	TGTGCCAGCAGCATAGCCCCGGGCCCCATCTACGAGCAGTACTTC	CASSIAPGPIYEQYF
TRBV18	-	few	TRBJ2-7	TGTGCCAGCTCACCTCACAGCGGCAGCTCCTACGAGCAGTACTTC	CASSPHSGSSYEQYF
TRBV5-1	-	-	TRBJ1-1	TGCGCCAGCAGCACCACCGGCAGGGAGAGTGGCACTGAAGCTTTCTTT	CASSTTGRESGTEAFF
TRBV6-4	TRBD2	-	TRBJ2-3	TGTGCCAGCAGCGCGGGACTAGCGGGGGGGGCGACAGATACGCAGTATTTT	CASSAGLAGGATDTQYF
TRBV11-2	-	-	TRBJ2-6	TGTGCCAGCAGCTTAGCACAGTTCCGATCTGGGGCCAACGTCCTGACTTTC	CASSLAQFRSGANVLTF
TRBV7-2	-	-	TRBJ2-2	TGTGCCAGCAGCTTAGTGCGAACCTTCGGGGAGCTGTTTTTT	CASSLVRTFGELFF
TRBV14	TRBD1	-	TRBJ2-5	TGTGCCAGCAGCCAAGGGCAGGGGGCGATGGGGGAGACCCAGTACTTC	CASSQGQGAMGETQYF
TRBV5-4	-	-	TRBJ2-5	TGTGCCAGCAGCTTGGTGGGGGAAGAGACCCAGTACTTC	CASSLVGEETQYF
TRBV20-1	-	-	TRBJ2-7	TGCAGTGCTAGAGCGGCGGCAGAGCAGTACTTC	CSARAAAEQYF
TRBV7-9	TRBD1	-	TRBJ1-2	TGTGCCAGCAGCTTAGCGGGGACAGTCGGCTATGGCTACACCTTC	CASSLAGTVGYGYTF
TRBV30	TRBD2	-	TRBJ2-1	TGTGCCTGGAGTCTACTAGCGGGGGGGCCTAATGAGCAGTTCTTC	CAWSLLAGGPNEQFF
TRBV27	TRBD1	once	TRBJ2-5	TGTGCCAGCAGACCAAGGTCCCCCCGGGACAGGGGCCAAGAGACCCAGTACTTC	CASRPRSPRDRGQETQYF
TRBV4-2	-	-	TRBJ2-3	TGTGCCAGCAGCCAAGATGGGGCTGGGTGGAATACGCAGTATTTT	CASSQDGAGWNTQYF
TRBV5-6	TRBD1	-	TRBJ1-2	TGTGCCAGCAGCTTCGACAGGGGGTCAAACTATGGCTACACCTTC	CASSFDRGSNYGYTF
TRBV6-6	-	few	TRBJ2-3	TGTGCCAGCACCGCCGGGAGCACAGATACGCAGTATTTT	CASTAGSTDTQYF
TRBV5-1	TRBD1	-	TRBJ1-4	TGCGCCAGCAGCTTGGCCGGGACAGGGGTTGAAAAACTGTTTTTT	CASSLAGTGVEKLFF
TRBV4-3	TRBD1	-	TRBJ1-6	TGCGCCAGCAGCCAAGATGGCAGGGGGGCCTATTCACCCCTCCACTTT	CASSQDGRGAYSPLHF
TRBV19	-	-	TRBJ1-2	TGTGCCAGTAGTCCGTTTTCTCAGCTCTATGGCTACACCTTC	CASSPFSQLYGYTF
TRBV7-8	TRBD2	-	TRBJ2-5	TGTGCCAGCAGGGGACTAGCGGGGGGGCAAGAGACCCAGTACTTC	CASRGLAGGQETQYF
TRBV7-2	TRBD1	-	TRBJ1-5	TGTGCCAGCAGCTTATACAGGGGAGGCAATCAGCCCCAGCATTTT	CASSLYRGGNQPQHF
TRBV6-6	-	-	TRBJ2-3	TGTGCCAGCAGCCGGGACGGCACAGATACGCAGTATTTT	CASSRDGTDTQYF
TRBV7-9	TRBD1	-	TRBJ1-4	TGTGCCAGCAGCTTCGACAGGGGTAAAAATGAAAAACTGTTTTTT	CASSFDRGKNEKLFF
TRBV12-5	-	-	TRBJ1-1	TGTGCTAGTGCCTCTGGTGGGCAGCGCCAGAACACTGAAGCTTTCTTT	CASASGGQRQNTEAFF
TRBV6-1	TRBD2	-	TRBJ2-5	TGTGCCAGCAGAGTGGTAGCGGGGGGGCCAGAGACCCAGTACTTC	CASRVVAGGPETQYF
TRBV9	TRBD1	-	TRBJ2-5	TGTGCCAGCAGCAAGGGGGACAGGGGGTCGGAGACCCAGTACTTC	CASSKGDRGSETQYF
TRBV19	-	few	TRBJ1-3	TGTGCCAGTAGTATACGAGGGCGAGGAAACACCATATATTTT	CASSIRGRGNTIYF
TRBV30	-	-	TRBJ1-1	TGTGCCTGGAGTTTAGGATTGGGTGAAGCTTTCTTT	CAWSLGLGEAFF
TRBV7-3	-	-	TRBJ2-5	TGTGCCAGCAGCTTAAATGGGCCGAGTAGGGGAGAGGAGACCCAGTACTTC	CASSLNGPSRGEETQYF
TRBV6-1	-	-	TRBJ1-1	TGTGCCAGCATTAAAAAGGGGGAAGGGAACACTGAAGCTTTCTTT	CASIKKGEGNTEAFF
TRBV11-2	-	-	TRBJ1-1	TGTGCCAGCAGCTTAGAAACGGGGTGGTTCTCGGACACTGAAGCTTTCTTT	CASSLETGWFSDTEAFF
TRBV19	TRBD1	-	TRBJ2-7	TGTGCCAGTAGTCCGACAGGGTCTGACGAGCAGTACTTC	CASSPTGSDEQYF
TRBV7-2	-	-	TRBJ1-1	TGTGCCAGCAGCTTAGTTATGGGGGTACGGATCACTGAAGCTTTCTTT	CASSLVMGVRITEAFF
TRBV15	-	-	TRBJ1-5	TGTGCCACCAGCAGAGATTGGGGTGTTGGCAATCAGCCCCAGCATTTT	CATSRDWGVGNQPQHF
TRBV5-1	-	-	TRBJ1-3	TGCGCCAGCAGCCCAAACGGGGGGACGGGAAACACCATATATTTT	CASSPNGGTGNTIYF
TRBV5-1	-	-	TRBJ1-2	TGCGCCAGCAGCTTTGCAACAGCTAGGGTGGGGGGCTACACCTTC	CASSFATARVGGYTF
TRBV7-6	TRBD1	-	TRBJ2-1	TGTGCCAGCAGCTTAGCAGGGTACAGGGGCTTTGCGAATGAGCAGTTCTTC	CASSLAGYRGFANEQFF
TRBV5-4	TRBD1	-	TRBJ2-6	TGTGCCAGCAGTCACAGGGGAAGGGGCTCTGGGGCCAACGTCCTGACTTTC	CASSHRGRGSGANVLTF
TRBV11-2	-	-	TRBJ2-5	TGTGCCAGCAGCGTGGACATTGGGGTGGAGACCCAGTACTTC	CASSVDIGVETQYF
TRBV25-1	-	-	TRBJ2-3	TGTGCCAGCGCAAACCCGGGGTCAGATACGCAGTATTTT	CASANPGSDTQYF
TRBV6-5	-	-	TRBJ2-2	TGTGCCAGCAGGGATGCCGGGGAGCTGTTTTTT	CASRDAGELFF
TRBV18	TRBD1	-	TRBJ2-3	TGTGCCAGCTCACCAACGGGACAGGGGGCCCCAAGGGATACGCAGTATTTT	CASSPTGQGAPRDTQYF
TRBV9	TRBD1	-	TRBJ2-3	TGTGCCAGCAGCGCGGACAGGGGGGGCACAGATACGCAGTATTTT	CASSADRGGTDTQYF
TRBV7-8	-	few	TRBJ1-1	TGTGCCAGCGCAGGGCATACTGAAGCTTTCTTT	CASAGHTEAFF
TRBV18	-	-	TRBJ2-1	TGTGCCAGCTCACCAACAAACAATGAGCAGTTCTTC	CASSPTNNEQFF
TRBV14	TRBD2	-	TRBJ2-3	TGTGCCAGCAGCCATCGGGGGGGCACAGATACGCAGTATTTT	CASSHRGGTDTQYF
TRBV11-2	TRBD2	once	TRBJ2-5	TGTGCCAGCAGCTTAAGTAGCGGGGGACACGAGACCCAGTACTTC	CASSLSSGGHETQYF
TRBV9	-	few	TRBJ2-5	TGTGCCAGCAGCGTTTATCGGGCCGGGGAGACCCAGTACTTC	CASSVYRAGETQYF
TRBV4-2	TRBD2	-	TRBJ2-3	TGTGCCAGCAGCCAAGAGCTTAGCAGCGGGGGGGCCCGTAGCACAGATACGCAGTATTTT	CASSQELSSGGARSTDTQYF
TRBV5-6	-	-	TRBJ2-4	TGTGCCAGCAGCTTGTCCTACAGCCAGGGGGGACCAAGCAAAAACATTCAGTACTTC	CASSLSYSQGGPSKNIQYF
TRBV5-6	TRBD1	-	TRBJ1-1	TGTGCCAGCAGCTTGTATGGGACAGGGTCCCCTGAAGCTTTCTTT	CASSLYGTGSPEAFF
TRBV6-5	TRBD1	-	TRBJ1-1	TGTGCCAGCAGTTACGGGACAGGGGTCACTGAAGCTTTCTTT	CASSYGTGVTEAFF
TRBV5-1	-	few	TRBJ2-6	TGCGCCAGCAGCTTGGGCCCACAGGGGGGGAGCTCTGGGGCCAACGTCCTGACTTTC	CASSLGPQGGSSGANVLTF
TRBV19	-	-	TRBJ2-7	TGTGCCAGTAGTCCTTCCTCGGGGTGGACGCCCTACGAGCAGTACTTC	CASSPSSGWTPYEQYF
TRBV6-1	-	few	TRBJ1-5	TGTGCCAGCAGTGAAAGATATGGACAGCCCCAGCATTTT	CASSERYGQPQHF
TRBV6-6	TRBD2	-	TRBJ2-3	TGTGCCAGCGGGGGGGGCACAGATACGCAGTATTTT	CASGGGTDTQYF
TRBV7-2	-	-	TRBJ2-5	TGTGCCAGCAGGCCAACCGGGGAGACCCAGTACTTC	CASRPTGETQYF